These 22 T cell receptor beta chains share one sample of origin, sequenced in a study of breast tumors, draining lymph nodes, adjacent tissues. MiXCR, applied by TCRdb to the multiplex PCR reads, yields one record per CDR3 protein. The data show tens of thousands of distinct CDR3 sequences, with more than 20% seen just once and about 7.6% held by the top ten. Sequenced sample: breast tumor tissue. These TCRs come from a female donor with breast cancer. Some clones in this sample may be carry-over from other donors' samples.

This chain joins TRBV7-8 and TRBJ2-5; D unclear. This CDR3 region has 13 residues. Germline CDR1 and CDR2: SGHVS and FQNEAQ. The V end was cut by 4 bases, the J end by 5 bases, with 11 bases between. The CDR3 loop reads CASSYRTRETQYF. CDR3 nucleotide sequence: TGTGCCAGCAGCTACCGAACTCGGGAGACCCAGTACTTC.

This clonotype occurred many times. The CDR3 nucleotides read TGTGCCAGCAGAGGAGATTCCTACTATGGCTACACCTTC. Protein: CASRGDSYYGYTF. This rearrangement joins TRBV2 to TRBJ1-2; the D is unclear. This CDR3 has 13 amino acids. The germline V gene has CDR1 SNHLY and CDR2 FYNNEI. Trimming removed 6 bases from V and 3 bases from J, with 11 bases in between.

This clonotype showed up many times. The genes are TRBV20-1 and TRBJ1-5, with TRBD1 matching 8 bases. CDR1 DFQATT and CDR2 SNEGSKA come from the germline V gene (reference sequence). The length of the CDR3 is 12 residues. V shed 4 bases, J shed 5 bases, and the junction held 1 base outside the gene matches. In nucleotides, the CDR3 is TGCAGTGCTAAGACAGGGGATCAGCCCCAGCATTTT. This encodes CSAKTGDQPQHF.

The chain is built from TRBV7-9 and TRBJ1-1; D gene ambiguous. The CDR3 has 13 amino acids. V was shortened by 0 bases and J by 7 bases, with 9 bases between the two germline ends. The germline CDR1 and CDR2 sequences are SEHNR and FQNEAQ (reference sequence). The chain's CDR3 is CASSLALVGEAFF. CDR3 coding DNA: TGTGCCAGCAGCTTAGCCCTAGTGGGTGAAGCTTTCTTT.

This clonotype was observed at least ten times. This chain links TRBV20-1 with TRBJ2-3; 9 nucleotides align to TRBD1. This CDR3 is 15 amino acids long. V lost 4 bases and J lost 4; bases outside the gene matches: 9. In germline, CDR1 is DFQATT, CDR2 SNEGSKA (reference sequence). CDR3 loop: CSAINRDRVADTQYF. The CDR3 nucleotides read TGCAGTGCTATAAACCGGGACAGGGTAGCAGATACGCAGTATTTT.

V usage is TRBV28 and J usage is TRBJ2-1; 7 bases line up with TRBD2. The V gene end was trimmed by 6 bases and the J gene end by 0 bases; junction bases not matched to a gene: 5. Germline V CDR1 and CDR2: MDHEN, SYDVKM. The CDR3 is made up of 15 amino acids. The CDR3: CASRVAGTSYNEQFF. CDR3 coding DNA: TGTGCCAGCAGGGTAGCGGGCACCTCCTACAATGAGCAGTTCTTC. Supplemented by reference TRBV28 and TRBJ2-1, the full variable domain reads DVKVTQSSRYLVKRTGEKVFLECVQDMDHENMFWYRQDPGLGLRLIYFSYDVKMKEKGDIPEGYSVSREKKERFSLILESASTNQTSMYLCASRVAGTSYNEQFFGPGTRLTVL.

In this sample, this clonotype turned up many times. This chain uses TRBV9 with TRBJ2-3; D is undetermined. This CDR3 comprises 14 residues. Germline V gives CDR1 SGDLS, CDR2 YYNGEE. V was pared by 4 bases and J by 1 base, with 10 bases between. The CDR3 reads CASSPGVGTDTQYF. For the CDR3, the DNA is TGTGCCAGCAGCCCCGGAGTCGGCACAGATACGCAGTATTTT.

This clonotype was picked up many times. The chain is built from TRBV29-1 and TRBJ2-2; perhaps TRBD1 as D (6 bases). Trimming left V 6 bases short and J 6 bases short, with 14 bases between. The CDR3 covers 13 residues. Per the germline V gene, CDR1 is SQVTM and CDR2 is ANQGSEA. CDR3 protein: CSVQRTGSGELFF. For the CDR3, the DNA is TGCAGCGTACAACGAACAGGGTCCGGGGAGCTGTTTTTT.

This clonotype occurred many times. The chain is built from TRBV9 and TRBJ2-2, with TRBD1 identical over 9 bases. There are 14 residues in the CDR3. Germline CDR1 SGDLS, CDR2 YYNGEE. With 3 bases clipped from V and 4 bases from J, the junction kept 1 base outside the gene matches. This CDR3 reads CASSATGGTGELFF. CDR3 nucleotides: TGTGCCAGCAGCGCGACAGGGGGCACCGGGGAGCTGTTTTTT.

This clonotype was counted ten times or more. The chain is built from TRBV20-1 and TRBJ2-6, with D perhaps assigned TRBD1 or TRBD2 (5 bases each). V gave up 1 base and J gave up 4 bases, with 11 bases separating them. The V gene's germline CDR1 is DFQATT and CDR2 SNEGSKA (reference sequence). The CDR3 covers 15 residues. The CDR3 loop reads CSARGRGVGANVLTF. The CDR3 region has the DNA TGCAGTGCTAGAGGGCGAGGGGTCGGGGCCAACGTCCTGACTTTC.

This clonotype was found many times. The CDR3 spells CATSDPPDIYTQYF. The CDR3 coding sequence is TGTGCCACCAGTGACCCTCCCGATATTTATACGCAGTATTTT. The chain is built from TRBV24-1 and TRBJ2-3, with D uncertain. Germline-derived CDR1 and CDR2 are KGHDR and SFDVKD. V was pared by 4 bases and J by 7 bases, with 14 bases between. This CDR3 contains 14 residues.

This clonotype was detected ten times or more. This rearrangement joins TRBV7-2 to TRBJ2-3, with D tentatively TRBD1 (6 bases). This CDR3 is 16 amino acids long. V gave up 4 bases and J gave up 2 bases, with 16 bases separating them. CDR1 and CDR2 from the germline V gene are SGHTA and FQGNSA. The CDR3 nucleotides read TGTGCCAGCAGCTATCGGACAGACCCCTTCACAGATACGCAGTATTTT. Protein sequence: CASSYRTDPFTDTQYF.

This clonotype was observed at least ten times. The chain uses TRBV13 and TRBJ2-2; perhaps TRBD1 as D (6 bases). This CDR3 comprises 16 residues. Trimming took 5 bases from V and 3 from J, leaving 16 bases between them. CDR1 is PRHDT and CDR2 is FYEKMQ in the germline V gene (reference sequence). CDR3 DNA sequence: TGTGCCAGCAGCCCCGCTTTAGGACAGCACACCGGGGAGCTGTTTTTT. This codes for CASSPALGQHTGELFF.

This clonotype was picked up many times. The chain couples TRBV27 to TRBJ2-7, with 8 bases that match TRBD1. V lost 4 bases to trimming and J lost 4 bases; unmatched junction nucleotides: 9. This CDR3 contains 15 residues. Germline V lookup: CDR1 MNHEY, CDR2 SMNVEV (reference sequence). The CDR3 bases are TGTGCCAGCAGTTCCAGACAGGGGAGGCGTTACGAGCAGTACTTC. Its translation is CASSSRQGRRYEQYF.

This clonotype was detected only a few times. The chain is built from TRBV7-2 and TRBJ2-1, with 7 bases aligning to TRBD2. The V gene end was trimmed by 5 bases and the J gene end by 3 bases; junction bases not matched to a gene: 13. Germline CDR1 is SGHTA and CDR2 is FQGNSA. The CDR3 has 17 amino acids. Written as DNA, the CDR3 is TGTGCCAGCAGCCCGTCTCGAGCGGGAACGTTCTACAATGAGCAGTTCTTC. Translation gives CASSPSRAGTFYNEQFF.

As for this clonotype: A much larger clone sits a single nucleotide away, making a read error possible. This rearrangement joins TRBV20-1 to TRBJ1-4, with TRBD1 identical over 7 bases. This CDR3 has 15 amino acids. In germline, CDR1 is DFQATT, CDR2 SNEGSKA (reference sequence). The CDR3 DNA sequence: TGCAGTGCTAGAGATCAGACAGGGAATGCGGAAAAACTGCTTTTT. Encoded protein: CSARDQTGNAEKLLF.

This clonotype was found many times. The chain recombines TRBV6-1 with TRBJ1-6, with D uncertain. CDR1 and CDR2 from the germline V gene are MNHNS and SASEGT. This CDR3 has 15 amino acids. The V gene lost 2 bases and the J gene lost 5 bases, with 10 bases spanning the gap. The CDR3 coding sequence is TGTGCCAGCAGTGAAAGAACAGTGGATAATTCACCCCTCCACTTT. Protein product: CASSERTVDNSPLHF.

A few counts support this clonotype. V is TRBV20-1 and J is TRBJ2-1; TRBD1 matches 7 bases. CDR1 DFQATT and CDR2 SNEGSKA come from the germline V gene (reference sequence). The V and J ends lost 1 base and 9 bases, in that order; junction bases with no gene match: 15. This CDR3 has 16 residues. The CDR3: CSARGPLGDRVGEQFF. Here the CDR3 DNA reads TGCAGTGCTAGAGGTCCCCTGGGCGACAGGGTGGGTGAGCAGTTCTTC.

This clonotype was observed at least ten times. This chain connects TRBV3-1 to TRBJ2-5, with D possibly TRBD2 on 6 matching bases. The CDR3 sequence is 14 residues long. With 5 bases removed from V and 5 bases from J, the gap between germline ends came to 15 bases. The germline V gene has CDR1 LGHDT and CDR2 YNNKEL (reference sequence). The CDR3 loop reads CASSVQGGKETQYF. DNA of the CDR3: TGTGCCAGCAGCGTGCAGGGCGGGAAGGAGACCCAGTACTTC.

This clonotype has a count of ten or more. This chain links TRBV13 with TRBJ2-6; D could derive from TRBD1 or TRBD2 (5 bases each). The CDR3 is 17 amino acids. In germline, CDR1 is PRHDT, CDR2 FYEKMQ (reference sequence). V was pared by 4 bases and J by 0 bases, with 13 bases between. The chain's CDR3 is CASSYRDASSGANVLTF. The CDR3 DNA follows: TGTGCCAGCAGCTATCGGGACGCTAGCTCTGGGGCCAACGTCCTGACTTTC. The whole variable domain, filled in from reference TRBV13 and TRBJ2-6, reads AAGVIQSPRHLIKEKRETATLKCYPIPRHDTVYWYQQGPGQDPQFLISFYEKMQSDKGSIPDRFSAQQFSDYHSELNMSSLELGDSALYFCASSYRDASSGANVLTFGAGSRLTVL.

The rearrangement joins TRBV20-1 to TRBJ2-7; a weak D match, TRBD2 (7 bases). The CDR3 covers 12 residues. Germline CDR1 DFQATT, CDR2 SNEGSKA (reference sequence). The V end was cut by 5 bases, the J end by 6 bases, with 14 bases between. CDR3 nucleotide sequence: TGCAGTGCTCGGGGGGCCGGGGCCGAGCAGTACTTC. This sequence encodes CSARGAGAEQYF.

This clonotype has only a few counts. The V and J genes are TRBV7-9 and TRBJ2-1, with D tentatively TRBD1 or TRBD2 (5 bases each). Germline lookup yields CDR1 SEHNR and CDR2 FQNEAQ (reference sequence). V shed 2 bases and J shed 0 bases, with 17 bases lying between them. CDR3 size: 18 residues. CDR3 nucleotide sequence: TGTGCCAGCAGCTTACCTAATGGAGAGGGGAGCTCCTACAATGAGCAGTTCTTC. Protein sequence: CASSLPNGEGSSYNEQFF.